This T cell receptor beta chain was profiled in a study of T cell repertoires in cytomegalovirus infection. The overall study: Indicated by public TCR beta signatures were CMV infection and matching HLA type. Study-wide results and limits: Using cumulative public TCR beta family frequency, the authors identified those who carried CMV together with the relevant HLA.

At least ten counts were recorded for this clonotype. Its antigen is as yet unknown. Using its own MiXCR run on the reads, TCRdb lists one record per CDR3 protein. The table shows 250,000 or so distinct CDR3 sequences, with approximately 15% occurring only once. The sample was CD8+ T cells from PBMCs. The TCR comes from a human donor in good health (CMV status not recorded). Some clones in this sample may be carry-over from other donors' samples.

CDR3 protein: CASSLEWVQLFF. The CDR3 region has the DNA TGTGCCAGCAGCTTAGAGTGGGTACAGCTGTTCTTC. This chain links TRBV7-2 with TRBJ2-1, with D hard to call. With 1 base removed from V and 15 bases from J, the gap between germline ends came to 13 bases. CDR3 length: 12 amino acids. CDR1 is SGHTA, CDR2 FQGNSA, per germline.